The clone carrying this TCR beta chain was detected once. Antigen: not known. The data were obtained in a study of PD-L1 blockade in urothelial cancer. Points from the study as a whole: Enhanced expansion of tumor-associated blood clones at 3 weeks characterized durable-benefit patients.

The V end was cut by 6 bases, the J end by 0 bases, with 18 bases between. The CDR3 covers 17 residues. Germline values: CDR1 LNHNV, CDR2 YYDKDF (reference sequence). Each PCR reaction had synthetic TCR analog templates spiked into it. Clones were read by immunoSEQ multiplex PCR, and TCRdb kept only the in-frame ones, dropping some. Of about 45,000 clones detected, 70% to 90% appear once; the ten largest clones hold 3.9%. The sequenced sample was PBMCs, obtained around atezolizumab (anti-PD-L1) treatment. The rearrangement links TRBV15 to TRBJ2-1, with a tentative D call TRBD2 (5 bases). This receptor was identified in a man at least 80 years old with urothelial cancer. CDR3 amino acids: CATSVEGRPFSYNEQFF. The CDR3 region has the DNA TGTGCCACCAGTGTAGAGGGCAGGCCCTTCTCCTACAATGAGCAGTTCTTC.